This note documents a single T cell receptor (beta chain) sequence. The antigen remains unidentified. This sample was taken from a study of vaccination and CD4 T cells after COVID-19. Treatment reported: roughly ten-day PBMC culture with coronavirus spike peptide pools or control peptides (ViraFEST assay). This CDR3 is 17 amino acids long. Germline V gives CDR1 KGHDR, CDR2 SFDVKD. V lost 4 bases to trimming and J lost 5 bases; unmatched junction nucleotides: 8. Points from the study as a whole: SARS-CoV-2-reactive clonotypes showed a nonsignificant median rise from roughly 21 to 40.

The assay that was used to sequence DNA from cultured CD4+ T cells was the Oncomine TCR Beta short-read assay. One entry per CDR3 protein, called by TCRdb with MiXCR from the PCR reads. The profile shows about 20,000 distinct CDR3 sequences, roughly 52% of them singletons. V and J are TRBV24-1 and TRBJ2-2; the match to TRBD2 covers 11 bases. Sequenced: CD4+ T cells from blood, cultured in vitro. The origin of this receptor is a human donor who had recovered from COVID-19. In DNA form, the CDR3 reads TGTGCCACCAGTGACCCCCTGACTAGCGGGATAACCGGGGAGCTGTTTTTT. This gives the protein CATSDPLTSGITGELFF.